The 7 T cell receptor beta chains presented below share a single source sample, sequenced in a study of blood T cells in healthy people across ages. Alongside a J-beta primer mix, a sample-barcoded 5' primer served in a second PCR lasting 7 to 11 cycles. Each CDR3 protein is one row after TCRdb ran MiXCR on the 5' RACE reads. The sample consists of about 730,000 distinct CDR3 sequences, roughly two fifths of them appearing once. The source material was blood. All receptors derive from a woman aged 55-69 years in good health.

The rearrangement uses TRBV10-3 and TRBJ2-7; 10 bases are a match to TRBD2. The germline V gene encodes CDR1 ENHRY and CDR2 SYGVKD. This CDR3 is built from 18 residues. V was clipped by 3 bases and J by 1 base; unmatched bases: 12. The DNA for the CDR3 is TGTGCCATCAGTGACAGCGGGAGGGCACGGGGGAGGTCCTACGAGCAGTACTTC. Translated: CAISDSGRARGRSYEQYF.

This chain uses TRBV5-6 with TRBJ1-2; 9 bases agree with TRBD1. Trimming removed 1 base from V and 1 base from J; junction bases left unmatched: 11. The CDR3 spans 18 residues. Germline lookup yields CDR1 SGHDT and CDR2 YYEEEE. The CDR3 coding sequence is TGTGCCAGCAGCTTGCTGCCGGGACAGGGAGTACTTAACTATGGCTACACCTTC. This sequence encodes CASSLLPGQGVLNYGYTF. Variable domain in full (rest from reference TRBV5-6 and TRBJ1-2): DAGVTQSPTHLIKTRGQQVTLRCSPKSGHDTVSWYQQALGQGPQFIFQYYEEEERQRGNFPDRFSGHQFPNYSSELNVNALLLGDSALYLCASSLLPGQGVLNYGYTFGSGTRLTVV.

The table lists this clonotype with a few counts. V is TRBV13 and J is TRBJ2-7; D is uncertain. Trimming cost V 5 bases and J 6 bases, with 17 bases left between them. Germline CDR1 is PRHDT and CDR2 is FYEKMQ (reference sequence). This CDR3 has 14 amino acids. CDR3 loop: CASSREGWIGEQYF. The CDR3 coding sequence is TGTGCCAGCAGCCGCGAAGGGTGGATCGGCGAGCAGTACTTC.

About this clonotype itself: This may be a read error, as it is one base from a much larger clone. This chain connects TRBV7-2 to TRBJ2-7, with 10 bases aligning to TRBD2. Germline V gives CDR1 SGHTA, CDR2 FQGNSA. The length of the CDR3 is 14 residues. CDR3 region: CAGSLELAGHEQYF. Written as DNA, the CDR3 is TGTGCCGGCAGCTTAGAACTAGCGGGACATGAGCAGTACTTC. The full variable domain, completed using reference TRBV7-2 and TRBJ2-7, is GAGVSQSPSNKVTEKGKDVELRCDPISGHTALYWYRQSLGQGLEFLIYFQGNSAPDKSGLPSDRFSAERTGGSVSTLTIQRTQQEDSAVYLCAGSLELAGHEQYFGPGTRLTVT.

V gene TRBV11-2 combines with J gene TRBJ2-2; D is undetermined. The germline V and J ends were trimmed by 4 bases and 4 bases, with 13 bases remaining between them. This CDR3 is 15 amino acids long. Germline loops: CDR1 SGHAT, CDR2 FQNNGV. The CDR3 loop is CASSSSGLLTGELFF. CDR3 coding DNA: TGTGCCAGCAGCTCATCAGGCTTACTCACCGGGGAGCTGTTTTTT. The whole variable domain, filled in from reference TRBV11-2 and TRBJ2-2, reads EAGVAQSPRYKIIEKRQSVAFWCNPISGHATLYWYQQILGQGPKLLIQFQNNGVVDDSQLPKDRFSAERLKGVDSTLKIQPAKLEDSAVYLCASSSSGLLTGELFFGEGSRLTVL.

The rearrangement uses TRBV20-1 and TRBJ2-7, with TRBD2 matching over 7 bases. CDR1 and CDR2 from the germline V gene are DFQATT and SNEGSKA (reference sequence). CDR3 length: 13 residues. Germline trimming cut 7 bases from V and 4 bases from J; bases unmatched to any gene: 10. This CDR3 is CSGEGPSGYEQYF. For the CDR3, the DNA is TGCAGTGGGGAGGGACCTTCCGGATACGAGCAGTACTTC.

V is TRBV28 and J is TRBJ2-2, with a possible D match to TRBD1 (6 bases). Germline assignment: CDR1 MDHEN and CDR2 SYDVKM. V lost 2 bases to trimming and J lost 7 bases, with 8 bases between them. The CDR3 consists of 13 residues. This CDR3 is CASSLRGFGELFF. In DNA, the CDR3 is TGTGCCAGCAGTTTAAGGGGGTTCGGGGAGCTGTTTTTT.